Each of the 25 T cell receptor beta chains below was sequenced from the same sample in a study of cytomegalovirus exposure and HLA in healthy donors. The study ran its PCR with 60 Vbeta and 13 Jbeta primers. Produced via immunoSEQ multiplex PCR; TCRdb's table is partial and in-frame only. The sample has 160,000 or so clones. Sequencing used PBMCs. These receptors were taken from a man aged 25 to 45 in good health and CMV-seronegative.

This chain uses TRBV20-1 with TRBJ2-1; D not resolved. The germline V and J ends were trimmed by 5 bases and 8 bases, with 10 bases remaining between them. The CDR3 spans 11 residues. The germline V gene encodes CDR1 DFQATT and CDR2 SNEGSKA (reference sequence). This CDR3 is CSAVRTYEQFF. CDR3 in DNA: TGCAGTGCTGTGAGAACGTATGAGCAGTTCTTC.

This chain connects TRBV11-2 to TRBJ2-1; 10 bases map to TRBD2. The germline gives CDR1 SGHAT, CDR2 FQNNGV. J gave up 4 bases and V 3 bases, and 15 bases lay outside the gene matches. The CDR3 sequence is 19 residues long. CDR3 DNA sequence: TGTGCCAGCAGCTTGGGCAGCGGGAGGGAAGGCGGGGATTACAATGAGCAGTTCTTC. This codes for CASSLGSGREGGDYNEQFF.

The chain recombines TRBV5-4 with TRBJ2-1; 7 bases are shared with TRBD2. CDR3 length: 16 amino acids. V trimming: 4 bases; J trimming: 10 bases; junction bases outside the gene matches: 17. CDR1 is SGHNT, CDR2 YYREEE, per germline (reference sequence). CDR3 loop: CASSRSGGRGSEEQFF. The DNA of the CDR3 is TGTGCCAGCAGCCGGTCGGGGGGAAGGGGTTCTGAGGAGCAGTTCTTC.

This chain links TRBV9 with TRBJ2-7; the D gene is possibly TRBD2 (6 bases). Germline CDR1 and CDR2: SGDLS and YYNGEE. CDR3 length: 16 amino acids. The V end lost 2 bases, the J end lost 7 bases, and 22 bases lay between the germline ends. DNA for the CDR3: TGTGCCAGCAGCGTGAACCGGGACTCCCCAACGACAGAGCAGTACTTC. It encodes CASSVNRDSPTTEQYF. Based on the CDR3 plus reference TRBV9 and TRBJ2-7, the full variable domain is DSGVTQTPKHLITATGQRVTLRCSPRSGDLSVYWYQQSLDQGLQFLIQYYNGEERAKGNILERFSAQQFPDLHSELNLSSLELGDSALYFCASSVNRDSPTTEQYFGPGTRLTVT.

J is TRBJ2-1 and V is TRBV15; tentatively, D is TRBD2 (6 bases). The CDR3 has 16 residues. V lost 0 bases and J lost 3, with 12 bases in between. The germline V gene encodes CDR1 LNHNV and CDR2 YYDKDF (reference sequence). The CDR3 DNA reads TGTGCCACCAGCAGAGAGGTCGGGAGTAACTACAATGAGCAGTTCTTC. This translates into CATSREVGSNYNEQFF.

The V and J genes are TRBV5-4 and TRBJ1-5; D may be TRBD1 (5 bases). Looked up from germline, CDR1 is SGHNT and CDR2 is YYREEE (reference sequence). The V gene lost 4 bases and the J gene lost 3 bases, with 8 bases spanning the gap. The CDR3 has 13 residues. The CDR3: CASSEGVNQPQHF. The CDR3 bases are TGTGCCAGCAGCGAAGGGGTCAATCAGCCCCAGCATTTT.

This rearrangement joins TRBV11-2 to TRBJ1-4; 9 bases are shared with TRBD1. There are 14 residues in the CDR3. Germline V gives CDR1 SGHAT, CDR2 FQNNGV. With V trimmed by 4 bases and J by 8 bases, 5 bases remained unmatched. In DNA form, the CDR3 reads TGTGCCAGCAGCTCACAGGGGGCCGGGGAAAAACTGTTTTTT. It encodes CASSSQGAGEKLFF.

The rearrangement uses TRBV19 and TRBJ1-5; D remains unclear. CDR1 is LNHDA, CDR2 SQIVND, per germline (reference sequence). This CDR3 has 15 amino acids. V was trimmed by 6 bases and J by 0 bases, leaving 12 bases between them. CDR3 sequence: CASSSRGYSNQPQHF. The CDR3 DNA follows: TGTGCCAGTAGCTCCCGGGGTTATAGCAATCAGCCCCAGCATTTT.

J is TRBJ1-5 and V is TRBV7-9, with D uncertain. Per the germline V gene, CDR1 is SEHNR and CDR2 is FQNEAQ (reference sequence). The germline V and J ends were trimmed by 1 base and 3 bases, with 10 bases remaining between them. The CDR3 consists of 15 residues. Here the CDR3 reads CASSLGDTLNQPQHF. In nucleotides, the CDR3 is TGTGCCAGCAGCTTAGGAGACACCCTCAATCAGCCCCAGCATTTT.

The V call is TRBV5-1, the J call TRBJ1-1; D possibly corresponds to TRBD1 (6 bases). The CDR3 totals 16 residues. Germline values: CDR1 SGHRS, CDR2 YFSETQ. Trimming took 1 base from V and 2 from J, leaving 15 bases between them. Written as DNA, the CDR3 is TGCGCCAGCAGCTTGAGAGGGGGTGCGGGCAACACTGAAGCTTTCTTT. Its translation is CASSLRGGAGNTEAFF.

This chain joins TRBV28 and TRBJ2-7; 7 bases line up with TRBD2. The CDR3 is 14 amino acids. From germline, CDR1 is MDHEN and CDR2 SYDVKM. V was pared by 3 bases and J by 3 bases, with 5 bases of the junction left unmatched. The CDR3 spells CASSLWRGNYEQYF. CDR3 DNA sequence: TGTGCCAGCAGTTTGTGGCGGGGGAACTACGAGCAGTACTTC.

The V call is TRBV4-1, the J call TRBJ2-7, with 9 nucleotides matching TRBD1. This CDR3 comprises 14 residues. Germline loops: CDR1 MGHRA, CDR2 YSYEKL. V was clipped by 4 bases and J by 2 bases; unmatched bases: 3. The CDR3 here is CASSLRQGAYEQYF. The CDR3 DNA reads TGCGCCAGCAGCCTGAGACAGGGGGCCTACGAGCAGTACTTC.

This rearrangement joins TRBV5-1 to TRBJ2-5; D might be TRBD1 (5 bases). The CDR3 spans 15 residues. Germline CDR1 SGHRS, CDR2 YFSETQ. Trimming stripped 0 bases from V and 1 base from J, with 10 bases between. CDR3 nucleotides: TGCGCCAGCAGCTTGGCCACCAGGGTCCAAGAGACCCAGTACTTC. Translation: CASSLATRVQETQYF.

V gene TRBV7-8 combines with J gene TRBJ1-1; D is possibly TRBD1 (6 bases). Trimming pared 6 bases from V and 5 bases from J, leaving 10 bases between. This CDR3 region has 12 residues. Germline CDR1 is SGHVS and CDR2 is FQNEAQ. The CDR3, as DNA: TGTGCCAGCAGTTACAGGGTGACTGAAGCTTTCTTT. As protein: CASSYRVTEAFF.

The chain joins TRBV18 to TRBJ1-1; D gene unclear. The CDR3 is 15 amino acids. In germline, CDR1 is KGHSH, CDR2 LQKENI. V gave up 7 bases and J gave up 5 bases, with 20 bases separating them. In nucleotides, the CDR3 is TGTGCCAGCTTAGCCGGTAGCGGGTCAAGTACTGAAGCTTTCTTT. As protein: CASLAGSGSSTEAFF.

J is TRBJ1-1 and V is TRBV6-1, with D uncertain. The CDR3 runs to 13 residues. The germline V gene encodes CDR1 MNHNS and CDR2 SASEGT. V lost 7 bases and J 4 bases, leaving 13 bases between the germline ends. The CDR3: CASNPGRGTEAFF. CDR3 nucleotides: TGTGCCAGCAATCCCGGGAGAGGCACTGAAGCTTTCTTT.

The chain has TRBV28 and TRBJ1-2; D possibly corresponds to TRBD1 (6 bases). The CDR3 is 13 amino acids. V gave up 4 bases and J gave up 6 bases, with 12 bases separating them. Germline V lookup: CDR1 MDHEN, CDR2 SYDVKM. CDR3 coding DNA: TGTGCCAGCAGTTCATCAGGGGTGGATGGCTACACCTTC. Amino acids: CASSSSGVDGYTF.

Of note for this clone: One end of the junction varies from germline; a read error may be responsible. The chain combines TRBV4-2 with TRBJ2-5; D is perhaps TRBD1 (6 bases). Germline loops: CDR1 LGHNA, CDR2 YNFKEQ. This CDR3 has 14 amino acids. As DNA, the CDR3 is TGTGCCAGCAGCCAAGAAGGGACAAAAGAGACCCGGTACTTC. Translated: CASSQEGTKETRYF.

The CDR3 region is CASSPLSSGSSYNEQFF. CDR3 DNA: TGTGCCAGCTCACCACTATCAAGCGGGAGTTCCTACAATGAGCAGTTCTTC. This chain connects TRBV18 to TRBJ2-1; TRBD2 matches 8 bases. The CDR3 has 17 amino acids. In germline, CDR1 is KGHSH, CDR2 LQKENI. V dropped 1 base and J dropped 1; count of bases not matched to a gene: 6. The full variable domain, with the rest looked up from reference TRBV18 and TRBJ2-1, is NAGVMQNPRHLVRRRGQEARLRCSPMKGHSHVYWYRQLPEEGLKFMVYLQKENIIDESGMPKERFSAEFPKEGPSILRIQQVVRGDSAAYFCASSPLSSGSSYNEQFFGPGTRLTVL.

V and J are TRBV7-9 and TRBJ1-1; 7 positions match TRBD1. CDR1 SEHNR and CDR2 FQNEAQ come from the germline V gene (reference sequence). V shed 7 bases and J 5 bases; nucleotides not matched to a gene: 13. The CDR3 has 15 residues. The CDR3: CASIQGVGLGTEAFF. The CDR3 DNA follows: TGTGCCAGCATCCAGGGGGTGGGGCTCGGGACTGAAGCTTTCTTT.

Comments on this clone: This sample also contains other DNA sequences that code for the same CDR3. This chain joins TRBV6-1 and TRBJ2-6; possible D gene TRBD1, 5 bases. Germline CDR1 is MNHNS and CDR2 is SASEGT. The CDR3 is 14 amino acids. V lost 7 bases and J 0 bases, leaving 7 bases between the germline ends. The CDR3 region has the DNA TGTGCCAGCAAAGGGGTCTCTGGGGCCAACGTCCTGACTTTC. It is translated as CASKGVSGANVLTF.

This rearrangement joins TRBV6-5 to TRBJ1-6; 8 bases fit TRBD1. There are 13 residues in the CDR3. V lost 6 bases, J lost 10 bases, and 5 bases stayed unmatched. Germline loops: CDR1 MNHEY, CDR2 SVGAGI. The CDR3 DNA sequence: TGTGCCAGCAGGGACAGGGTATTCTCACCCCTCCACTTT. It yields the protein CASRDRVFSPLHF.

CDR3 protein: CASSSFGTASQETQYF. Written as DNA, the CDR3 is TGTGCCAGCAGTTCGTTCGGGACAGCAAGCCAAGAGACCCAGTACTTC. This chain connects TRBV27 to TRBJ2-5; 7 bases are a match to TRBD1. This CDR3 region has 16 residues. Germline loops: CDR1 MNHEY, CDR2 SMNVEV (reference sequence). With V trimmed by 4 bases and J by 1 base, 9 bases remained unmatched.

This chain connects TRBV6-1 to TRBJ1-3; unclear D gene. Germline V CDR1 and CDR2: MNHNS, SASEGT. CDR3 size: 14 residues. The ends were cut back, 6 bases at V and 4 bases at J, with 13 bases in the middle. The CDR3: CASRLRGGGNTIYF. Here the CDR3 DNA reads TGTGCCAGCAGACTCCGGGGTGGAGGAAACACCATATATTTT.

DNA for the CDR3: TGTGCCAGCAGCTTCTCGGGACTAGCCGAACCTTTAGCCAAAAACATTCAGTACTTC. This sequence encodes CASSFSGLAEPLAKNIQYF. This chain uses TRBV11-3 with TRBJ2-4; TRBD2 agrees at 9 bases. Per the germline V gene, CDR1 is SGHNT and CDR2 is YENEEA. V shed 3 bases, J shed 0 bases, and the junction held 12 bases outside the gene matches. The CDR3 extends over 19 amino acids.